Listed below are T cell receptor beta chains from one sample, sequenced in a study of cytomegalovirus exposure and HLA in healthy donors. Sequencing was performed with immunoSEQ multiplex PCR; in TCRdb, only in-frame clones are kept and a portion is missing. This specimen shows roughly 50,000 clones; the ten leading clones hold approximately 2.1%. Sequences were obtained from PBMCs. These receptors originate from a female donor in good health and CMV-seronegative. CDR3s include the opening cysteine and the closing phenylalanine or tryptophan. The D gene is left open where the match is weak.

D	J	V	CDR3	DNA
-	TRBJ1-6	TRBV7-6	CASSLSSKGQNSPLHF	TGTGCCAGCAGCTTAAGTAGCAAGGGGCAGAATTCACCCCTCCACTTT
-	TRBJ1-1	TRBV9	CASSVDYGNTEAFF	TGTGCCAGCAGCGTAGATTACGGGAACACTGAAGCTTTCTTT
-	TRBJ2-7	TRBV23-1	CASSQYRDGYEQYF	TGCGCCAGCAGTCAATACAGGGACGGCTACGAGCAGTACTTC
TRBD2	TRBJ2-1	TRBV5-1	CASSFRTAGGYNEQFF	TGCGCCAGCAGCTTTCGAACAGCGGGAGGCTACAATGAGCAGTTCTTC
TRBD1	TRBJ2-1	TRBV18	CASSPLTGGRGNEQFF	TGTGCCAGCTCACCATTGACAGGGGGCAGGGGCAATGAGCAGTTCTTC
-	TRBJ2-7	TRBV7-2	CASSVPGRLYEQYF	TGTGCCAGCAGCGTCCCCGGGAGACTATACGAGCAGTACTTC
-	TRBJ1-5	TRBV6-1	CASSERNVQPQHF	TGTGCCAGCAGCGAGAGGAACGTTCAGCCCCAGCATTTT
TRBD1	TRBJ1-1	TRBV9	CASSPRDRGYTEAFF	TGTGCCAGCAGCCCCCGGGACAGGGGATACACTGAAGCTTTCTTT
TRBD2	TRBJ2-2	TRBV29-1	CSGGGALDTGELFF	TGCAGCGGGGGGGGTGCCCTTGACACCGGGGAGCTGTTTTTT
-	TRBJ2-7	TRBV2	CASSELPGRDEQYF	TGTGCCAGCAGTGAATTGCCAGGTCGAGACGAGCAGTACTTC